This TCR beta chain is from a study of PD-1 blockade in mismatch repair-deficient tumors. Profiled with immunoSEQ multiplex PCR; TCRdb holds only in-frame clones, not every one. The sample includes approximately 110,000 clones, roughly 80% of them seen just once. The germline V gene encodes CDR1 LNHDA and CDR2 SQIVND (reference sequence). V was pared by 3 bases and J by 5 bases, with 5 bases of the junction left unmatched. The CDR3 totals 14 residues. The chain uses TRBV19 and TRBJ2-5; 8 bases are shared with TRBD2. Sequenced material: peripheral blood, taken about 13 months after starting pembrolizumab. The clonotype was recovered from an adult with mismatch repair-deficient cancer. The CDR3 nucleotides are TGTGCCAGTAGTATGGGGACTAGTCCGGAGACCCAGTACTTC. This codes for CASSMGTSPETQYF.